Below, 8 T cell receptor beta chains from the same sample are listed, as sequenced in a study of TIL therapy for anti-PD-1-resistant metastatic lung cancer (dated by TCRdb to 2020 to 2023). TCR beta CDR3 regions were amplified from genomic DNA by bias-controlled multiplex PCR with the immunoSEQ v3 hsTCRB kit. This immuneACCESS table, as held by TCRdb, lists in-frame sequences with V and J called but not all clones. Of the missing ones, under half trace to an unresolved V gene in checked studies; the others have no known cause. This sample lists 50,000 to 65,000 clones; around 69% were detected once. The ten largest make up around 6.6% of the sample. Reading the label with the study, this specimen's time point is: pre-treatment sample, taken before nivolumab and TIL therapy. The input for sequencing was blood, taken at baseline. Receptors were obtained from a person aged 25-80 years with non-small cell lung cancer.

This chain connects TRBV11-2 to TRBJ2-3, with D perhaps TRBD2 (5 bases). Germline CDR1 reads SGHAT; CDR2 reads FQNNGV. Trimming removed 5 bases from V and 2 bases from J, with 14 bases in between. The CDR3 is made up of 15 amino acids. CDR3 loop: CASSASRRFTDTQYF. The CDR3, as DNA: TGTGCCAGCAGCGCTAGCAGGAGATTCACAGATACGCAGTATTTT.

With regard to this clone: At one boundary the junction diverges from the germline segment, which might be a read error. V gene TRBV7-7 combines with J gene TRBJ2-5; TRBD2 matches at 9 bases. The germline gives CDR1 SSHAT, CDR2 FNYEAQ (reference sequence). This CDR3 has 15 amino acids. The chain's CDR3 is CASSLAASGEETQYF. CDR3 coding DNA: TGTGCTAGCAGCCTCGCGGCTAGCGGGGAAGAGACCCAGTACTTC.

This chain connects TRBV6-6 to TRBJ1-2, with 11 bases that match TRBD1. CDR3 size: 14 residues. V was pared by 2 bases and J by 5 bases, with 1 base of the junction left unmatched. From germline, CDR1 is MNHNY and CDR2 SVGAGI (reference sequence). CDR3 loop: CASSYGTGGYGYTF. The CDR3 DNA reads as TGTGCCAGCAGTTACGGGACAGGGGGGTATGGCTACACCTTC.

This clone was picked up a small number of times. CDR3 residues: CARGTVNTGELFF. In nucleotides, the CDR3 is TGTGCCAGGGGGACTGTGAACACCGGGGAGCTGTTTTTT. The chain is built from TRBV7-2 and TRBJ2-2, with D possibly being TRBD2 (6 bases). The germline V gene has CDR1 SGHTA and CDR2 FQGNSA. This CDR3 region has 13 residues. V shed 9 bases and J shed 1 base, with 9 bases lying between them.

This clone was counted between two and nine times. This rearrangement joins TRBV2 to TRBJ2-1, with 12 bases matching TRBD2. The germline V gene has CDR1 SNHLY and CDR2 FYNNEI. The CDR3 consists of 18 residues. With 6 bases clipped from V and 0 bases from J, the junction kept 9 bases outside the gene matches. The CDR3 loop is CASSGTSGLKSSYNEQFF. The CDR3 nucleotides are TGTGCCAGCAGCGGGACTAGCGGGTTAAAGAGCTCCTACAATGAGCAGTTCTTC.

This clone was observed once. J is TRBJ2-4 and V is TRBV6-5; 9 bases map to TRBD1. This CDR3 has 15 residues. From germline, CDR1 is MNHEY and CDR2 SVGAGI. The V segment lost 6 bases and the J segment 3 bases; nucleotides outside the gene matches: 6. This chain's CDR3 is CASRPGQGGKNIQYF. The CDR3 DNA follows: TGTGCCAGCAGGCCGGGACAGGGAGGCAAAAACATTCAGTACTTC.

V and J are TRBV6-1 and TRBJ1-2; D gene unclear. Germline V gene data show CDR1 as MNHNS and CDR2 as SASEGT. V lost 2 bases to trimming and J lost 4 bases, with 8 bases between them. The CDR3 is 13 residues long. The CDR3 bases are TGTGCCAGCAGTGAAAACTGGGGCTATGGCTACACCTTC. Residues: CASSENWGYGYTF.

The chain carries TRBV5-4 and TRBJ2-3; D gene unclear. The CDR3 runs to 15 residues. Germline V gene lookup returns CDR1 SGHNT and CDR2 YYREEE (reference sequence). Trimming removed 2 bases at V and 6 bases at J, with 16 bases between. The CDR3 nucleotides read TGTGCCAGCAGCTTATCCTCTTCATTTGGGGATACGCAGTATTTT. It encodes CASSLSSSFGDTQYF. The full variable domain, with the rest looked up from reference TRBV5-4 and TRBJ2-3, is ETGVTQSPTHLIKTRGQQVTLRCSSQSGHNTVSWYQQALGQGPQFIFQYYREEENGRGNFPPRFSGLQFPNYSSELNVNALELDDSALYLCASSLSSSFGDTQYFGPGTRLTVL.